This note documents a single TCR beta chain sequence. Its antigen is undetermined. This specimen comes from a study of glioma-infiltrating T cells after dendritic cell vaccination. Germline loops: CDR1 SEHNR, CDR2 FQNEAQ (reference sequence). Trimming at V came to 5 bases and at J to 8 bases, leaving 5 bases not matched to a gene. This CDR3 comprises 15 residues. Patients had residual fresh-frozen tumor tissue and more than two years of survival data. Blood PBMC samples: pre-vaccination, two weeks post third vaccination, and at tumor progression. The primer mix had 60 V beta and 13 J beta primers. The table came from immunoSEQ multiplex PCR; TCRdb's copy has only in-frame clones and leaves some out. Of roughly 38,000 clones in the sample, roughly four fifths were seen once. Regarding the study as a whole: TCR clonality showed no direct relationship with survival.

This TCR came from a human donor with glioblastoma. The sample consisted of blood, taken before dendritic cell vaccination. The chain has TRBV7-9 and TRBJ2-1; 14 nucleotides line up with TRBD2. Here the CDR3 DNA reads TGTGCCAGCAGCCCGCGACTAGCGGGGGGGTATGAGCAGTTCTTC. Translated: CASSPRLAGGYEQFF.